This T cell receptor beta chain came from a study of T-cell reconstitution after alpha-beta-depleted transplantation in children. Preparation of the TCRbeta library was carried out with unique molecular identifiers. TCRdb fed the PCR reads into MiXCR, producing one record per CDR3 protein. The sample shows a few hundred thousand distinct CDR3 sequences, around 12% of them seen only once. In its sample, this clonotype was seen a few times. Sequence at one end of the junction differs from germline and may be a read error. The CDR3 covers 13 residues. CDR1 is DFQATT and CDR2 is SNEGSKA in the germline V gene (reference sequence).

This clonotype was obtained from a human donor who donated a stem cell graft to a child with combined immunodeficiency. Sequenced here: PBMCs from the stem cell graft donor, sampled from the stem cell graft. The V and J genes are TRBV20-1 and TRBJ1-2, with D possibly being TRBD1 (6 bases). In DNA form, the CDR3 reads TGCAGTGCCAGAGGGCAGGGGTTCTATGGCTACACCTTC. This sequence encodes CSARGQGFYGYTF.